The rows below give T cell receptor beta chains drawn from one sample of a study of early T cells in non-severe SARS-CoV-2 infection. In TCRdb, the 5' RACE reads were re-called with MiXCR into one record per CDR3 protein. The sample includes about 27,000 distinct CDR3 sequences, less than 4.5% of them seen just once. Sequenced material: whole blood. Receptors originate from an adult who was a healthcare worker with PCR-confirmed SARS-CoV-2 infection or an uninfected control (not recorded which). CDR3s include the opening cysteine and the closing phenylalanine or tryptophan. D genes are given only for firm matches. Clone size is shown for a subset of rows, as once, few, many or a class of expanded clone.

d_call j_call v_call clone_size cdr3_length cdr3_aa cdr3_nt
TRBD2 TRBJ2-1 TRBV7-9 many 14 CASRPGLADNEQFF TGTGCCAGCAGGCCGGGACTAGCGGACAATGAGCAGTTCTTC
TRBD2 TRBJ2-1 TRBV12-3/TRBV12-4 many 16 CASSLDSGRGYNEQFF TGTGCCAGCAGTTTAGATAGCGGGAGGGGCTACAATGAGCAGTTCTTC
TRBD2 TRBJ2-2 TRBV6-5 - 14 CASRHGTTTGELFF TGTGCCAGCAGGCACGGGACTACCACCGGGGAGCTGTTTTTT
- TRBJ1-2 TRBV29-1 many 15 CSVQIGGDPLYGYTF TGCAGCGTTCAAATCGGGGGGGATCCCCTCTATGGCTACACCTTC
- TRBJ2-1 TRBV11-2 many 15 CASSLDYGTYNEQFF TGTGCCAGCAGCTTAGATTACGGTACCTACAATGAGCAGTTCTTC
TRBD2 TRBJ2-5 TRBV6-2/TRBV6-3 - 12 CASSYSRTSQYF TGTGCCAGCAGTTACTCGAGGACTAGTCAGTACTTC
- TRBJ1-1 TRBV5-6 many 13 CASNEGMNTEAFF TGTGCCAGCAATGAGGGTATGAACACTGAAGCTTTCTTT
TRBD1 TRBJ2-5 TRBV12-3/TRBV12-4 many 14 CASSRDRAGETQYF TGTGCCAGCAGTCGGGACAGGGCTGGGGAGACCCAGTACTTC
- TRBJ2-2 TRBV5-4 many 15 CASSYSGFNTGELFF TGTGCCAGCAGCTACAGCGGGTTTAACACCGGGGAGCTGTTTTTT
TRBD1 TRBJ1-3 TRBV7-2 - 17 CASSYSPGTGTGNTIYF TGTGCCAGCAGCTACTCCCCCGGGACAGGGACTGGAAACACCATATATTTT
TRBD2 TRBJ2-1 TRBV6-2/TRBV6-3 - 17 CASSYRTSGRADNEQFF TGTGCCAGCAGCTACCGGACTAGCGGGAGGGCCGATAATGAGCAGTTCTTC
- TRBJ1-6 TRBV3-1 many 14 CASSESRSGSPLHF TGTGCCAGCAGCGAGTCCCGGTCGGGTTCACCCCTCCACTTT
- TRBJ2-5 TRBV7-8 - 12 CASSLRGETQYF TGTGCCAGCAGCTTGAGAGGGGAAACCCAGTACTTC
TRBD2 TRBJ2-1 TRBV7-6 many 18 CASSLVLFGGGSLDEQFF TGTGCCAGCAGCTTAGTCCTCTTTGGTGGCGGGAGTTTAGATGAGCAGTTCTTC
TRBD1 TRBJ1-2 TRBV3-1 many 15 CASSQRDRGLYGYTF TGTGCCAGCAGCCAACGGGACAGGGGGCTCTATGGCTACACCTTC
TRBD2 TRBJ2-3 TRBV4-3 many 16 CASSQALAGGTDTQYF TGCGCCAGCAGCCAAGCCCTAGCGGGAGGCACAGATACGCAGTATTTT
TRBD2 TRBJ2-3 TRBV6-4 few 14 CASIRTSVADTQYF TGTGCCAGCATACGGACTAGCGTCGCAGATACGCAGTATTTT
- TRBJ1-2 TRBV12-3/TRBV12-4 many 13 CASSSSTDYGYTF TGTGCCAGCAGTTCGTCGACAGACTATGGCTACACCTTC
TRBD1 TRBJ1-2 TRBV4-3 many 15 CASSQDPGTAYGYTF TGCGCCAGCAGCCAAGATCCCGGGACAGCCTATGGCTACACCTTC
- TRBJ1-4 TRBV20-1 many 14 CSARVGTTNEKLFF TGCAGTGCTAGAGTAGGGACAACTAATGAAAAACTGTTTTTT
TRBD1 TRBJ1-5 TRBV20-1 many 15 CSASQGTGANQPQHF TGCAGTGCTAGCCAGGGGACAGGGGCTAATCAGCCCCAGCATTTT
- TRBJ2-7 TRBV20-1 many 13 CSASGQSTYEQYF TGCAGTGCTAGCGGACAGTCGACCTACGAGCAGTACTTC
- TRBJ2-7 TRBV7-2 many 12 CASSPQTYEQYF TGTGCCAGCAGCCCTCAAACCTACGAGCAGTACTTC
- TRBJ2-5 TRBV18 many 18 CASSPPRGTGLKQETQYF TGTGCCAGCTCACCCCCAAGGGGGACGGGACTGAAGCAAGAGACCCAGTACTTC
TRBD2 TRBJ2-5 TRBV7-6 many 15 CASSLLREGSETQYF TGTGCCAGCAGCTTGTTGCGGGAGGGATCCGAGACCCAGTACTTC
TRBD1 TRBJ2-2 TRBV6-5 many 18 CASSKTGGRFDGTGELFF TGTGCCAGCAGTAAGACAGGGGGCAGATTCGATGGCACCGGGGAGCTGTTTTTT